This is a list of T cell receptor beta chains from one sample in a study of shared clonotypes between healthy human individuals. The assay was immunoSEQ multiplex PCR, and TCRdb's table has in-frame clones only and misses some. The sample holds about 2.1 million clones, just over 90% seen once. The sample consisted of naive CD8+ T cells from PBMCs. The receptors originated from a young man in good health. Some clones in this sample may be carry-over from other donors' samples. Each CDR3 is given with its conserved first and last residue. Fields, in order: V gene, clone size, J gene, D gene, CDR3 protein, CDR3 DNA. A D gene is named only where the DNA matches it firmly. Only some rows state a clone size, as once, few, many or a class for expanded clones.

TRBV28	NA	TRBJ2-3	NA	CASSLPRRFGDTQYF	TGTGCCAGCAGTTTACCTCGGCGATTTGGAGATACGCAGTATTTT
TRBV11-2	NA	TRBJ2-7	NA	CASSFGWGSSYEQYF	TGTGCCAGCAGCTTCGGTTGGGGGAGCTCCTACGAGCAGTACTTC
TRBV7-6	NA	TRBJ2-5	NA	CASSPWGPGETQYF	TGTGCCAGCAGCCCGTGGGGGCCGGGAGAGACCCAGTACTTC
TRBV7-9	NA	TRBJ1-2	NA	CASVWGNYGYTF	TGTGCCAGCGTCTGGGGTAACTATGGCTACACCTTC
TRBV27	NA	TRBJ2-7	TRBD1	CASSPSGTESSYEQYF	TGTGCCAGCTCACCCTCCGGGACAGAAAGCTCCTACGAGCAGTACTTC
TRBV28	NA	TRBJ2-1	NA	CASRPFGEAYNEQFF	TGTGCCAGCAGACCATTCGGCGAAGCCTACAATGAGCAGTTCTTC
TRBV19	NA	TRBJ1-2	NA	CASRESDYGYTF	TGTGCCAGTAGGGAGTCGGACTATGGCTACACCTTC
TRBV28	NA	TRBJ1-6	NA	CASSLSAVLNNSPLHF	TGTGCCAGCAGTTTATCGGCAGTCTTAAATAATTCACCCCTCCACTTT
TRBV18	NA	TRBJ2-1	NA	CASSPGRGSNEQFF	TGTGCCAGCTCACCGGGTAGGGGCAGTAATGAGCAGTTCTTC
TRBV14	NA	TRBJ2-1	TRBD1	CASSHRFVGTGVLNEQFF	TGTGCCAGCAGCCACAGGTTCGTCGGGACAGGGGTTCTTAATGAGCAGTTCTTC
TRBV29-1	NA	TRBJ1-2	NA	CSVEDSPSNGYTF	TGCAGCGTTGAGGACAGTCCGTCGAATGGCTACACCTTC
TRBV30	NA	TRBJ2-1	NA	CAWSVPGTVDEQFF	TGTGCCTGGAGTGTACCAGGGACTGTGGATGAGCAGTTCTTC
TRBV7-6	once	TRBJ2-1	NA	CASSYHFREEQFF	TGTGCCAGCAGCTACCACTTTCGAGAGGAGCAGTTCTTC
TRBV13	NA	TRBJ1-1	NA	CASSLGPAGQMNTEAFF	TGTGCCAGCAGCTTAGGACCAGCGGGACAAATGAACACTGAAGCTTTCTTT
TRBV6-5	NA	TRBJ1-1	NA	CASRHYSSTGEAFF	TGTGCCAGCAGACATTACAGCTCTACGGGTGAAGCTTTCTTT
TRBV7-9	NA	TRBJ2-7	NA	CASSLVFSLSAEQYF	TGTGCCAGCAGCTTAGTGTTCAGCCTATCCGCCGAGCAGTACTTC
TRBV25-1	NA	TRBJ2-7	TRBD2	CASSEPLGLATYEQYF	TGTGCCAGCAGTGAACCCCTAGGACTAGCCACCTACGAGCAGTACTTC
TRBV11-2	NA	TRBJ2-7	TRBD2	CASSTGTSGRYEQYF	TGTGCCAGCAGCACCGGGACTAGCGGGAGATACGAGCAGTACTTC
TRBV27	NA	TRBJ2-7	NA	CASSLYRRDEQYF	TGTGCCAGCAGTCTATACCGAAGGGACGAGCAGTACTTC
TRBV11-3	NA	TRBJ2-1	TRBD2	CASSPRAAGGYNEQFF	TGTGCCAGCAGCCCCAGGGCAGCGGGAGGGTACAATGAGCAGTTCTTC
TRBV13	NA	TRBJ2-7	TRBD1	CASSTDRGGPYEQYF	TGTGCCAGCAGCACGGACAGGGGGGGACCCTACGAGCAGTACTTC
TRBV5-1	NA	TRBJ1-2	NA	CASSLVQHRLNYGYTF	TGCGCCAGCAGCTTGGTACAACACCGTCTTAACTATGGCTACACCTTC